One sample yielded the 26 T cell receptor beta chains listed below, sequenced in a study of shared clonotypes between healthy human individuals. Naive CD8 cells lacked CD45RO, underwent positive selection for CCR7 and left out terminally differentiated effector memory CD45RA+ cells. TCRdb keeps only in-frame clones here, not all; method: immunoSEQ multiplex PCR. This sample has 2 million or so clones; 85% to 95% occur once, and the top ten carry approximately 1.2%. The sample was naive CD8+ T cells sorted from blood. These TCRs come from a man younger than 30 in good health.

J is TRBJ2-1 and V is TRBV6-1, with D uncertain. The CDR3 covers 14 residues. The V end was cut by 10 bases, the J end by 7 bases, with 20 bases between. Germline CDR1 is MNHNS and CDR2 is SASEGT. The CDR3 nucleotides are TGTGCCACCATAGCAGTTTACCCCCTTAATGAGCAGTTCTTC. Its protein product is CATIAVYPLNEQFF.

The V call is TRBV7-9, the J call TRBJ2-2, with 10 bases identical to TRBD2. J lost 4 bases, V lost 6 bases, and 8 bases had no gene match. The CDR3 totals 16 residues. Germline CDR1 and CDR2: SEHNR and FQNEAQ (reference sequence). CDR3 sequence reads: CASSIAGTSVTGELFF. For the CDR3, the DNA is TGTGCCAGCAGTATTGCCGGGACTAGCGTCACCGGGGAGCTGTTTTTT.

For this clone: Other DNA sequences in the same sample also yield this CDR3. The rearrangement joins TRBV28 to TRBJ2-7; D is ambiguous. Looked up from germline, CDR1 is MDHEN and CDR2 is SYDVKM. V was cut by 2 bases and J by 3 bases, with 5 bases left in between. The CDR3 is 12 amino acids. The CDR3, as DNA: TGTGCCAGCAGTTTACCCGGCTACGAGCAGTACTTC. Its translation is CASSLPGYEQYF.

The V and J genes are TRBV28 and TRBJ2-4; 7 bases align to TRBD1. Germline lookup yields CDR1 MDHEN and CDR2 SYDVKM. The CDR3 spans 16 residues. J lost 1 base, V lost 6 bases, and 9 bases had no gene match. CDR3: CASSSDREGAKNIQYF. In DNA, the CDR3 is TGTGCCAGCAGCTCAGACAGGGAAGGCGCCAAAAACATTCAGTACTTC.

This sequence joins TRBV5-6 and TRBJ1-1; the D is unclear. This CDR3 has 12 amino acids. The germline V gene encodes CDR1 SGHDT and CDR2 YYEEEE. Trimming pared 7 bases from V and 4 bases from J, leaving 11 bases between. The CDR3 loop reads CASSAGSTEAFF. CDR3 coding DNA: TGTGCCAGCTCTGCGGGATCCACTGAAGCTTTCTTT.

CDR3 coding DNA: TGCAGCGTTGTGTGGGCAGGGTGGGGTAGCAATCAGCCCCAGCATTTT. Protein: CSVVWAGWGSNQPQHF. The V call is TRBV29-1, the J call TRBJ1-5; D may be TRBD1 (5 bases). The CDR3 consists of 16 residues. Germline lookup yields CDR1 SQVTM and CDR2 ANQGSEA. V shed 4 bases and J shed 0 bases, with 16 bases lying between them.

This sequence joins TRBV6-4 and TRBJ2-7; 10 bases agree with TRBD1. After removal of 8 bases from V and 11 bases from J, the junction contained 12 bases not matched to a gene. CDR1 and CDR2 (germline): MRHNA, SNTAGT. The CDR3 loop spans 13 amino acids. CDR3 sequence (DNA): TGTGCCAGCTCCCGGACAGGGGGAGGGTGTGAGTACTTC. Its protein is CASSRTGGGCEYF.

The chain couples TRBV27 to TRBJ2-7, with 7 bases aligning to TRBD2. Looked up from germline, CDR1 is MNHEY and CDR2 is SMNVEV (reference sequence). With V trimmed by 0 bases and J by 3 bases, 5 bases remained unmatched. The CDR3 runs 15 residues. CDR3 in DNA: TGTGCCAGCAGTTTATCGGGACTATTGGACTACGAGCAGTACTTC. Its translation: CASSLSGLLDYEQYF.

The chain carries TRBV5-6 and TRBJ1-3; D ambiguous. CDR1 is SGHDT and CDR2 is YYEEEE in the germline V gene. The CDR3 is made up of 14 amino acids. Deletions cut 4 bases from V and 3 bases from J, with 11 bases between. The CDR3 region has the DNA TGTGCCAGCAGCCAGACACGGTTTGGAAACACCATATATTTT. Translating it yields CASSQTRFGNTIYF.

The J gene is TRBJ1-3, the V gene TRBV7-9, with D unresolved. The germline V gene has CDR1 SEHNR and CDR2 FQNEAQ (reference sequence). Trimming shortened V by 7 bases and J by 0 bases, and 10 bases separated the two germline ends. The length of the CDR3 is 14 residues. The CDR3 reads CASTRGDSGNTIYF. In DNA, the CDR3 is TGTGCCAGCACCCGCGGAGACTCTGGAAACACCATATATTTT.

Details on this clone: The same CDR3 arises from other DNA sequences in this sample as well. The V and J genes are TRBV9 and TRBJ2-2; 7 nucleotides line up with TRBD2. Germline V gene sequence: CDR1 SGDLS, CDR2 YYNGEE. There are 15 residues in the CDR3. V lost 0 bases and J lost 3; bases outside the gene matches: 2. The CDR3 DNA sequence: TGTGCCAGCAGCGTAGAAGGGAGGGACACCGGGGAGCTGTTTTTT. Residues: CASSVEGRDTGELFF. The variable domain in full, completed from reference TRBV9 and TRBJ2-2, reads DSGVTQTPKHLITATGQRVTLRCSPRSGDLSVYWYQQSLDQGLQFLIQYYNGEERAKGNILERFSAQQFPDLHSELNLSSLELGDSALYFCASSVEGRDTGELFFGEGSRLTVL.

The rearrangement links TRBV10-3 to TRBJ2-5, with 10 positions matching TRBD1. Per the germline V gene, CDR1 is ENHRY and CDR2 is SYGVKD. Trimming at V came to 3 bases and at J to 4 bases, leaving 5 bases not matched to a gene. The CDR3 contains 15 residues. The CDR3 DNA reads TGTGCCATCAGTGACCGGGACAGGGGTAGAGAGACCCAGTACTTC. Its protein is CAISDRDRGRETQYF.

The chain combines TRBV4-1 with TRBJ1-5; maybe TRBD1 (5 bases). Per the germline V gene, CDR1 is MGHRA and CDR2 is YSYEKL. Between the trimmed V and J ends, which lost 2 bases and 6 bases, there was a span of 14 bases. This CDR3 is built from 15 residues. The CDR3 DNA follows: TGCGCCAGCAGCCAAAACAGTGGACAAGGTCAGCCCCAGCATTTT. Encoded protein: CASSQNSGQGQPQHF.

The chain uses TRBV4-2 and TRBJ2-3, with TRBD1 matching 8 bases. CDR3 size: 15 residues. Germline CDR1 is LGHNA and CDR2 is YNFKEQ. The V and J ends lost 0 bases and 4 bases, in that order; junction bases with no gene match: 3. The DNA of the CDR3 is TGTGCCAGCAGCCAAGACAGGGGGCCCCCAGATACGCAGTATTTT. This sequence encodes CASSQDRGPPDTQYF.

V gene TRBV6-1 combines with J gene TRBJ2-4, with D possibly TRBD1 on 5 matching bases. The V end lost 3 bases, the J end lost 4 bases, and 13 bases lay between the germline ends. CDR1 MNHNS and CDR2 SASEGT come from the germline V gene. The CDR3 totals 15 residues. CDR3 coding DNA: TGTGCCAGCAGTGATGACCAGGGAATTAAAAACATTCAGTACTTC. It specifies CASSDDQGIKNIQYF.

The chain couples TRBV28 to TRBJ2-3, with unresolved D. V was trimmed by 6 bases and J by 2 bases, leaving 9 bases between them. Germline loops: CDR1 MDHEN, CDR2 SYDVKM. CDR3 length equals 13 residues. CDR3 nucleotides: TGTGCCAGCAGCCCCGCAGCCACAGATACGCAGTATTTT. It translates to CASSPAATDTQYF.

The chain combines TRBV7-2 with TRBJ2-1, with 10 nucleotides matching TRBD1. Trimming cost V 5 bases and J 4 bases; bases outside gene matches: 8. CDR3 length: 16 residues. Germline V gives CDR1 SGHTA, CDR2 FQGNSA. CDR3 nucleotide sequence: TGTGCCAGCAGCCGAACCGGGACAGGGGATTACAATGAGCAGTTCTTC. Protein: CASSRTGTGDYNEQFF. The full variable domain, completed using reference TRBV7-2 and TRBJ2-1, is GAGVSQSPSNKVTEKGKDVELRCDPISGHTALYWYRQSLGQGLEFLIYFQGNSAPDKSGLPSDRFSAERTGGSVSTLTIQRTQQEDSAVYLCASSRTGTGDYNEQFFGPGTRLTVL.

This sequence joins TRBV4-1 and TRBJ2-5; TRBD2 matches at 8 bases. This CDR3 spans 18 amino acids. The V and J ends lost 0 bases and 3 bases, in that order; junction bases with no gene match: 12. The germline gives CDR1 MGHRA, CDR2 YSYEKL. The DNA for the CDR3 is TGCGCCAGCAGCCAAGAATTAAGTGGGCCAGCGGGGGAAGAGACCCAGTACTTC. Its translation: CASSQELSGPAGEETQYF.

The chain combines TRBV7-9 with TRBJ2-5, with 7 bases matching TRBD2. The CDR3 contains 15 residues. Trimming at V came to 3 bases and at J to 1 base, leaving 5 bases not matched to a gene. Germline V gene data show CDR1 as SEHNR and CDR2 as FQNEAQ (reference sequence). The DNA of the CDR3 is TGTGCCAGCAGCTTCATCCTAGCGGTCCAAGAGACCCAGTACTTC. It specifies CASSFILAVQETQYF. The full variable domain, in which reference TRBV7-9 and TRBJ2-5 provide the parts outside the CDR3, is DTGVSQNPRHKITKRGQNVTFRCDPISEHNRLYWYRQTLGQGPEFLTYFQNEAQLEKSRLLSDRFSAERPKGSFSTLEIQRTEQGDSAMYLCASSFILAVQETQYFGPGTRLLVL.

This rearrangement joins TRBV12-5 to TRBJ1-1, with D unresolved. V was shortened by 1 base and J by 0 bases, with 9 bases between the two germline ends. The CDR3 contains 15 residues. The V gene's germline CDR1 is LGHNT and CDR2 FRNRAP. CDR3: CASGLGPWMNTEAFF. Written as DNA, the CDR3 is TGTGCTAGTGGTTTGGGTCCCTGGATGAACACTGAAGCTTTCTTT.

V and J are TRBV4-3 and TRBJ2-1; tentative D call: TRBD2 (5 bases). This CDR3 spans 16 amino acids. V was trimmed by 3 bases and J by 3 bases, leaving 15 bases between them. Germline V gives CDR1 LGHNA, CDR2 YSLEER. The CDR3 spells CASSQDGSEYYNEQFF. Written as DNA, the CDR3 is TGCGCCAGCAGCCAGGATGGTAGCGAATACTACAATGAGCAGTTCTTC.

For the CDR3, the DNA is TGTGCCAGCAGCTTGCGGGACAGGGGGCACCGGAGCAATCAGCCCCAGCATTTT. Amino acid sequence: CASSLRDRGHRSNQPQHF. The V and J genes are TRBV5-6 and TRBJ1-5; 12 bases align to TRBD1. CDR3 length: 18 residues. Germline lookup yields CDR1 SGHDT and CDR2 YYEEEE. The J segment lost 1 base and the V segment lost 1 base, leaving 6 bases of the junction unmatched.

For the CDR3, the DNA is TGTGCCAGTAGAGGGGGCGAGTATACGCAGTATTTT. This sequence encodes CASRGGEYTQYF. The chain employs TRBV19 and TRBJ2-3, with 7 positions matching TRBD1. Germline V lookup: CDR1 LNHDA, CDR2 SQIVND (reference sequence). The CDR3 runs to 12 residues. The junction had 4 bases not matched to a gene; V was cut back by 6 bases and J by 7 bases.

The rearrangement links TRBV9 to TRBJ1-3; D is unresolved. V was trimmed by 4 bases and J by 4 bases, leaving 18 bases between them. The CDR3 is made up of 16 amino acids. Germline V gene lookup returns CDR1 SGDLS and CDR2 YYNGEE. The CDR3 region has the DNA TGTGCCAGCAGCCCCGCTAGTGAGGGTGCAGGAAACACCATATATTTT. Protein product: CASSPASEGAGNTIYF.

The rearrangement links TRBV13 to TRBJ2-3; 7 nucleotides agree with TRBD2. The CDR3 length is 17 residues. CDR1 is PRHDT and CDR2 is FYEKMQ in the germline V gene (reference sequence). The V segment lost 5 bases and the J segment 2 bases; nucleotides outside the gene matches: 13. The CDR3 DNA is TGTGCCAGCAGCCCGTCTTTCGGCGGGGGATACACAGATACGCAGTATTTT. This sequence encodes CASSPSFGGGYTDTQYF.

The J gene is TRBJ2-1, the V gene TRBV9; TRBD1 matches at 8 bases. Trimming cost V 1 base and J 4 bases; bases outside gene matches: 4. The germline V gene has CDR1 SGDLS and CDR2 YYNGEE. CDR3 length equals 15 residues. CDR3 sequence reads: CASSVTGGDYNEQFF. As DNA, the CDR3 is TGTGCCAGCAGCGTAACAGGGGGAGATTACAATGAGCAGTTCTTC.